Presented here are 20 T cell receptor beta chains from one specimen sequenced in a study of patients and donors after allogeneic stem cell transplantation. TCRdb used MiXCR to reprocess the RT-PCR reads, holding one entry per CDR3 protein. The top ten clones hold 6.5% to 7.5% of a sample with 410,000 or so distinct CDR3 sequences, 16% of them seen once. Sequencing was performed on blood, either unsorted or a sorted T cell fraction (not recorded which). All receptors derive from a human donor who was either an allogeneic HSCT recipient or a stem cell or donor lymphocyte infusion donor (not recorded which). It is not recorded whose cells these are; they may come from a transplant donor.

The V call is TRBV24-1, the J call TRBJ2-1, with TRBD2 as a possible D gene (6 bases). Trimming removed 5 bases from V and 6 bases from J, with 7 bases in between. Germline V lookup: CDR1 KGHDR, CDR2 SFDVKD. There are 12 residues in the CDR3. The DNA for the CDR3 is TGTGCCACCAGTGGGAGGGGCAATGAGCAGTTCTTC. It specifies CATSGRGNEQFF.

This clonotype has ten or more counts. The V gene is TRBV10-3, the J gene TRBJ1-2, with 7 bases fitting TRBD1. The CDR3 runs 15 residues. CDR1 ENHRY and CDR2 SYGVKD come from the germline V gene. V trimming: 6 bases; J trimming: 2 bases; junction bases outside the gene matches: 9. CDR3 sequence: CAISQQGKRNYGYTF. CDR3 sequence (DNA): TGTGCCATCAGCCAACAGGGGAAAAGGAACTATGGCTACACCTTC.

The CDR3 bases are TGTGCCAGCAGCCATAACCGGGACCGCCGGGGGAGCACTGAAGCTTTCTTT. It codes for CASSHNRDRRGSTEAFF. The rearrangement links TRBV5-6 to TRBJ1-1, with a weak D call TRBD1 (5 bases). Germline loops: CDR1 SGHDT, CDR2 YYEEEE. The germline V and J ends were trimmed by 4 bases and 4 bases, with 23 bases remaining between them. The CDR3 consists of 17 residues. Combining the CDR3 with reference TRBV5-6 and TRBJ1-1 gives the whole variable domain DAGVTQSPTHLIKTRGQQVTLRCSPKSGHDTVSWYQQALGQGPQFIFQYYEEEERQRGNFPDRFSGHQFPNYSSELNVNALLLGDSALYLCASSHNRDRRGSTEAFFGQGTRLTVV.

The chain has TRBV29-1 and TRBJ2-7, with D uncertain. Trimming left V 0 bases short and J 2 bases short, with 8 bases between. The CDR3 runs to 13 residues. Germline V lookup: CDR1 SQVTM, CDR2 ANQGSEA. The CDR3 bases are TGCAGCGTTGAAGATCGGCAGACCTACGAGCAGTACTTC. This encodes CSVEDRQTYEQYF.

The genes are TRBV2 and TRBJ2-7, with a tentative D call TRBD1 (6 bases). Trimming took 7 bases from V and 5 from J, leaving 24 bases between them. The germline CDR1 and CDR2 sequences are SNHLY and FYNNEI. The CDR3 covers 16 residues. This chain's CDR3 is CASTAPTAGVRNEQYF. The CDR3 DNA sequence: TGTGCCAGCACCGCCCCAACCGCAGGGGTGAGGAACGAGCAGTACTTC.

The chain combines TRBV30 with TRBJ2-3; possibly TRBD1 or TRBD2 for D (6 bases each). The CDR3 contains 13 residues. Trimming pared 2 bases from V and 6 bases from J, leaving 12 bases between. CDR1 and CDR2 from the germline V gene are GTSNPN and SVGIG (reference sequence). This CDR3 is CAWSFTGGDTQYF. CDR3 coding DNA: TGTGCCTGGAGTTTTACCGGGGGCGATACGCAGTATTTT.

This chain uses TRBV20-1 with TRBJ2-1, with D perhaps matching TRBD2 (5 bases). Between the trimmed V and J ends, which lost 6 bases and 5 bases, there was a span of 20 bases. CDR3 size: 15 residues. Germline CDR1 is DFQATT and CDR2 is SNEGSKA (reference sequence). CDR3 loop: CSARAARTRNNEQFF. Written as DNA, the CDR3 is TGCAGTGCCCGAGCCGCCAGGACTCGAAACAATGAGCAGTTCTTC.

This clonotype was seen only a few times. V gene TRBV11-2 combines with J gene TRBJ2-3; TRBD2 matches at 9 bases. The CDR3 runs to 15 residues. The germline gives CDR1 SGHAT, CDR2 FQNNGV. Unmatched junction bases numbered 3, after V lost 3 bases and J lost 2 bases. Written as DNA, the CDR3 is TGTGCCAGCAGCTTTCAGCGGGGGGCCACAGATACGCAGTATTTT. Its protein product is CASSFQRGATDTQYF.

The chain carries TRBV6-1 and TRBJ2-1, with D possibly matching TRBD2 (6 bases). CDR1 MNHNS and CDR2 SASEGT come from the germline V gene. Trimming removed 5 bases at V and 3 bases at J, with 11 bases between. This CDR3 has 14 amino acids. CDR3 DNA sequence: TGTGCCAGCAGTAACCGACTAGTCTACAATGAGCAGTTCTTC. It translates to CASSNRLVYNEQFF.

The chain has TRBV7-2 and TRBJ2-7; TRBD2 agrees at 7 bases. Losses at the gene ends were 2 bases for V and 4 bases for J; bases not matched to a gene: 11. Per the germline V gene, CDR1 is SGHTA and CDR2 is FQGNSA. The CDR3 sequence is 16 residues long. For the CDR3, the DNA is TGTGCCAGCAGCTTACGCCTTGCGGGAGCCCGATACGAGCAGTACTTC. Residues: CASSLRLAGARYEQYF.

CDR3 protein: CATSDLGRTSTDTQYF. Here the CDR3 DNA reads TGTGCCACCAGTGACCTAGGACGGACTAGCACAGATACGCAGTATTTT. The chain couples TRBV24-1 to TRBJ2-3, with a weak D call TRBD2 (5 bases). The CDR3 sequence is 16 residues long. Germline V gives CDR1 KGHDR, CDR2 SFDVKD. The germline V and J ends were trimmed by 4 bases and 0 bases, with 13 bases remaining between them.

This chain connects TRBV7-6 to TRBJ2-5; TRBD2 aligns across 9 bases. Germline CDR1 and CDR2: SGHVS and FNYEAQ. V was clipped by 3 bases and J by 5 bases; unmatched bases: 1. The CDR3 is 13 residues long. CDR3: CASSFGLAETQYF. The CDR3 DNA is TGTGCCAGCAGCTTCGGACTAGCGGAGACCCAGTACTTC. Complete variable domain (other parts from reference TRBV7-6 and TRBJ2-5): GAGVSQSPRYKVTKRGQDVALRCDPISGHVSLYWYRQALGQGPEFLTYFNYEAQQDKSGLPNDRFSAERPEGSISTLTIQRTEQRDSAMYRCASSFGLAETQYFGPGTRLLVL.

CDR3 sequence reads: CASSLSTLSTDTQYF. The CDR3 coding sequence is TGTGCCAGCAGCCTGTCGACACTTAGCACAGATACGCAGTATTTT. The J gene is TRBJ2-3, the V gene TRBV5-4; D unclear. V lost 4 bases to trimming and J lost 0 bases, with 12 bases between them. The length of the CDR3 is 15 residues. Germline CDR1 reads SGHNT; CDR2 reads YYREEE (reference sequence). Full variable domain (remainder filled in from reference TRBV5-4 and TRBJ2-3): ETGVTQSPTHLIKTRGQQVTLRCSSQSGHNTVSWYQQALGQGPQFIFQYYREEENGRGNFPPRFSGLQFPNYSSELNVNALELDDSALYLCASSLSTLSTDTQYFGPGTRLTVL.

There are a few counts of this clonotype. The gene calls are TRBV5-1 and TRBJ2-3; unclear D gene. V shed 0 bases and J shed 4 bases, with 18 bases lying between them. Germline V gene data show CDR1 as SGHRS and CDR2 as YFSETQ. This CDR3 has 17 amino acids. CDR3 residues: CASSLVARTQKADTQYF. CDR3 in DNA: TGCGCCAGCAGCTTGGTGGCACGTACCCAGAAAGCAGATACGCAGTATTTT.

In DNA form, the CDR3 reads TGCGCCAGCAGCTTGGAGGCCGGAACCTACGAGCAGTACTTC. Amino acids: CASSLEAGTYEQYF. The chain uses TRBV5-1 and TRBJ2-7; D gene uncertain. Trimming took off 0 bases at V and 2 bases at J, with 9 bases between the two ends. CDR3 length: 14 amino acids. Germline V gene data show CDR1 as SGHRS and CDR2 as YFSETQ. Looking up the rest from reference TRBV5-1 and TRBJ2-7 gives the full variable domain: KAGVTQTPRYLIKTRGQQVTLSCSPISGHRSVSWYQQTPGQGLQFLFEYFSETQRNKGNFPGRFSGRQFSNSRSEMNVSTLELGDSALYLCASSLEAGTYEQYFGPGTRLTVT.

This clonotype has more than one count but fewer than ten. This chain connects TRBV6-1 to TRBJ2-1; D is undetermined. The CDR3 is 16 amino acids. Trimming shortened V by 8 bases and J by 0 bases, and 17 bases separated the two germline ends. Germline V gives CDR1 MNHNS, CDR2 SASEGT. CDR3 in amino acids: CASARRAPSSYNEQFF. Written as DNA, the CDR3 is TGTGCCAGCGCCCGACGGGCGCCGAGCTCCTACAATGAGCAGTTCTTC.

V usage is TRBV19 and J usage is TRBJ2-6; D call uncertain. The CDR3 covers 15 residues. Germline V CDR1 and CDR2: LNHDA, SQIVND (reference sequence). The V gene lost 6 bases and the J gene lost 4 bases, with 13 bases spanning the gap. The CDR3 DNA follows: TGTGCCAGTAGCCACAAGAGTAGAGGGGCCAACGTCCTGACTTTC. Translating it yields CASSHKSRGANVLTF.

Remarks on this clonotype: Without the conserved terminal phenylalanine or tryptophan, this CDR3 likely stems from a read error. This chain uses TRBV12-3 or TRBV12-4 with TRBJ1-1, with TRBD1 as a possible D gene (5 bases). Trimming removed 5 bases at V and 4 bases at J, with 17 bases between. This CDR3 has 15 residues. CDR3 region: CASSPQGLVGTEAFL. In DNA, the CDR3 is TGTGCCAGCAGTCCCCAGGGTTTGGTCGGCACTGAAGCTTTCCTT.

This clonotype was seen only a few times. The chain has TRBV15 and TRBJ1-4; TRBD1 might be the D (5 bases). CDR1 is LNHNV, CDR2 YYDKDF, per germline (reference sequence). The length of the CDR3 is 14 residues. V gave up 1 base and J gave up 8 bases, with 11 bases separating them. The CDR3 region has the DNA TGTGCCACCAGCAGAGTTGGGGGGGGGGAAAAACTGTTTTTT. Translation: CATSRVGGGEKLFF.

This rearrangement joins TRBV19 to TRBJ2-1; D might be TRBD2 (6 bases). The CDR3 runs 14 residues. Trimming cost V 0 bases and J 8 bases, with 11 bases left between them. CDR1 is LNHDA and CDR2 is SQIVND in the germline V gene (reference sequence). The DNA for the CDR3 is TGTGCCAGTAGTATAGATGCGGGGTGGGATGAGCAGTTCTTC. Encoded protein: CASSIDAGWDEQFF.